These 18 T cell receptor beta chains came from one sample sequenced in a study of cytomegalovirus exposure and HLA in healthy donors. Amplification used 60 Vbeta primers and 13 Jbeta primers. The data were produced by immunoSEQ multiplex PCR, yet TCRdb's version contains in-frame clones alone and is incomplete. The data hold about 97,000 clones, with 81% observed a single time. The sample was PBMCs. These receptors all stem from a man aged 35-49 years in good health and CMV-seropositive.

The genes are TRBV27 and TRBJ2-1; D unresolved. The germline V gene has CDR1 MNHEY and CDR2 SMNVEV (reference sequence). V was trimmed by 0 bases and J by 1 base, leaving 7 bases between them. This CDR3 is 15 amino acids long. CDR3 residues: CASSLSTASYNEQFF. The CDR3 region has the DNA TGTGCCAGCAGTTTATCTACAGCTTCCTACAATGAGCAGTTCTTC.

This chain connects TRBV27 to TRBJ1-4; TRBD1 matches 8 bases. The germline V gene has CDR1 MNHEY and CDR2 SMNVEV (reference sequence). The CDR3 has 16 amino acids. V was pared by 0 bases and J by 5 bases, with 5 bases of the junction left unmatched. In DNA form, the CDR3 reads TGTGCCAGCAGTTTATCTCGACAGGGGCGGAATGAAAAACTGTTTTTT. Translation gives CASSLSRQGRNEKLFF.

The chain couples TRBV14 to TRBJ2-5; a possible D gene is TRBD2 (5 bases). Germline loops: CDR1 SGHDN, CDR2 FVKESK. The CDR3 sequence is 18 residues long. V lost 2 bases to trimming and J lost 4 bases, with 23 bases between them. CDR3 nucleotide sequence: TGTGCCAGCAGCCAATTCCGGGCCAGCGGAGGTTTGGGAGAGACCCAGTACTTC. This sequence encodes CASSQFRASGGLGETQYF.

V is TRBV7-9 and J is TRBJ1-5; D might be TRBD1 (5 bases). The V gene's germline CDR1 is SEHNR and CDR2 FQNEAQ (reference sequence). Deletions cut 5 bases from V and 7 bases from J, with 21 bases between. This CDR3 has 16 residues. The CDR3 DNA reads TGTGCCAGCAGCCGGGAGCAGGGAGAGGCGGGACAGCCCCAGCATTTT. Protein sequence: CASSREQGEAGQPQHF.

The genes are TRBV7-9 and TRBJ1-4, with D uncertain. Germline CDR1 reads SEHNR; CDR2 reads FQNEAQ (reference sequence). The CDR3 contains 14 residues. Trimming stripped 5 bases from V and 3 bases from J, with 10 bases between. CDR3 protein: CASSRKSANEKLFF. Written as DNA, the CDR3 is TGTGCCAGCAGCCGAAAGTCAGCTAATGAAAAACTGTTTTTT.

Regarding this clone: A junction end diverges from the germline sequence, so it may reflect a read error. This sequence joins TRBV7-9 and TRBJ2-2; possible D gene TRBD1, 6 bases. Germline loops: CDR1 SEHNR, CDR2 FQNEAQ (reference sequence). The CDR3 spans 16 residues. Here the CDR3 reads CSSSRGQPGWAGELFF. In nucleotides, the CDR3 is TGTTCCAGCAGCCGTGGACAGCCTGGTTGGGCCGGGGAGCTGTTTTTT.

This rearrangement joins TRBV19 to TRBJ1-2; maybe TRBD1 (6 bases). The germline V and J ends were trimmed by 1 base and 4 bases, with 10 bases remaining between them. CDR1 LNHDA and CDR2 SQIVND come from the germline V gene (reference sequence). There are 14 residues in the CDR3. The CDR3 coding sequence is TGTGCCAGTAGTATAGGGACAGAAGCCTATGGCTACACCTTC. It is translated as CASSIGTEAYGYTF.

The rearrangement uses TRBV7-6 and TRBJ2-2, with 9 bases that match TRBD2. This CDR3 contains 17 residues. The trim removed 4 bases at V and 6 bases at J, leaving 12 bases unmatched. From germline, CDR1 is SGHVS and CDR2 FNYEAQ. The CDR3 nucleotides read TGTGCCAGCAGCTACTACTCACTAGCGGGTTATCCCGGGGAGCTGTTTTTT. It specifies CASSYYSLAGYPGELFF.

J is TRBJ2-7 and V is TRBV6-1; 11 bases are shared with TRBD2. Germline V lookup: CDR1 MNHNS, CDR2 SASEGT. The CDR3 is made up of 15 amino acids. The V and J ends lost 4 bases and 7 bases, in that order; junction bases with no gene match: 9. The CDR3 reads CASSGGTSGLMEQYF. CDR3 DNA sequence: TGTGCCAGCAGTGGGGGGACTAGCGGACTTATGGAGCAGTACTTC.

The J gene is TRBJ2-7, the V gene TRBV6-5, with 8 bases identical to TRBD1. Germline V gene sequence: CDR1 MNHEY, CDR2 SVGAGI. J lost 6 bases, V lost 3 bases, and 7 bases had no gene match. The CDR3 loop spans 14 amino acids. Here the CDR3 DNA reads TGTGCCAGCAGTTATGGGCAGGGGGCTGCCGAGCAGTACTTC. Its translation is CASSYGQGAAEQYF.

V is TRBV5-1 and J is TRBJ2-7; TRBD1 agrees at 7 bases. After removal of 4 bases from V and 4 bases from J, the junction contained 8 bases not matched to a gene. Germline CDR1 SGHRS, CDR2 YFSETQ. There are 14 residues in the CDR3. In nucleotides, the CDR3 is TGCGCCAGCAGCCCCCGGGACAGTCCATACGAGCAGTACTTC. It translates to CASSPRDSPYEQYF.

The chain recombines TRBV28 with TRBJ2-7; the D is unclear. The CDR3 loop spans 14 amino acids. The V and J ends lost 3 bases and 2 bases respectively, with 11 bases between them. CDR1 is MDHEN and CDR2 is SYDVKM in the germline V gene. CDR3 sequence reads: CASSFSPAPYEQYF. The CDR3 DNA sequence: TGTGCCAGCAGTTTTAGCCCGGCTCCCTACGAGCAGTACTTC.

The V gene is TRBV9, the J gene TRBJ1-2; D uncertain. The germline CDR1 and CDR2 sequences are SGDLS and YYNGEE. The length of the CDR3 is 14 residues. V lost 3 bases and J 4 bases, leaving 13 bases between the germline ends. In DNA form, the CDR3 reads TGTGCCAGCAGCGACCCATCCCTAGCCTATGGCTACACCTTC. Translated, it gives CASSDPSLAYGYTF.

V gene TRBV6-1 combines with J gene TRBJ1-6; 8 bases match TRBD1. This CDR3 has 14 amino acids. V shed 6 bases, J shed 5 bases, and the junction held 3 bases outside the gene matches. CDR1 is MNHNS and CDR2 is SASEGT in the germline V gene. This chain's CDR3 is CASSIQGDNSPLHF. The CDR3 coding sequence is TGTGCCAGCAGCATACAGGGGGATAATTCACCCCTCCACTTT.

The V and J genes are TRBV7-3 and TRBJ2-1; 7 positions match TRBD1. From germline, CDR1 is SGHTA and CDR2 FQGTGA. The CDR3 length is 15 residues. Germline trimming cut 2 bases from V and 2 bases from J; bases unmatched to any gene: 3. The CDR3, as DNA: TGTGCCAGCAGCTTATGGCAGGGGGCCTACAATGAGCAGTTCTTC. Translated: CASSLWQGAYNEQFF. Full variable domain (outside the CDR3, taken from reference TRBV7-3 and TRBJ2-1): GAGVSQTPSNKVTEKGKYVELRCDPISGHTALYWYRQSLGQGPEFLIYFQGTGAADDSGLPNDRFFAVRPEGSVSTLKIQRTERGDSAVYLCASSLWQGAYNEQFFGPGTRLTVL.

J is TRBJ2-3 and V is TRBV11-2, with D perhaps TRBD1 (7 bases). Trimming shortened V by 5 bases and J by 2 bases, and 14 bases separated the two germline ends. The CDR3 spans 15 residues. In germline, CDR1 is SGHAT, CDR2 FQNNGV. CDR3 sequence (DNA): TGTGCCAGCAGCCTTCAGGGGGGAGACACAGATACGCAGTATTTT. Residues: CASSLQGGDTDTQYF.

This clone was recorded only once. This sequence joins TRBV27 and TRBJ2-7, with 11 positions matching TRBD2. The V and J ends lost 4 bases and 4 bases, in that order; junction bases with no gene match: 0. Germline loops: CDR1 MNHEY, CDR2 SMNVEV (reference sequence). The CDR3 extends over 13 amino acids. This chain's CDR3 is CASSWTSGYEQYF. CDR3 nucleotides: TGTGCCAGCAGTTGGACTAGCGGGTACGAGCAGTACTTC.

This sequence joins TRBV27 and TRBJ2-1; possible D gene TRBD1, 6 bases. Germline CDR1 and CDR2: MNHEY and SMNVEV (reference sequence). V was pared by 5 bases and J by 2 bases, with 19 bases between. The CDR3 covers 17 residues. The CDR3 DNA reads as TGTGCCAGCAGTACCCGAGTGGGCAGGGGTACCTACAATGAGCAGTTCTTC. It specifies CASSTRVGRGTYNEQFF.